This TCR beta chain emerged from a study of cytomegalovirus exposure and HLA in healthy donors. Turning to the study itself: Falling in the Caucasian-associated ancestry cluster were about 82% of 300 to 500 genotyped donors. Whole-study findings and limits: Being productive about 90% or about 30% of the time was typical of most TCR beta V segments in an earlier analysis. A later analysis appeared to link common viral pathogens to several of the most significant clusters. Generally TCR sequences proved uncommon, though certain public TCRs appeared in numerous donors.

13 Jbeta primers and 60 Vbeta primers were used for the PCR. Here immunoSEQ multiplex PCR was the method, and the copy in TCRdb shows in-frame clones only, minus some. This table has about 150,000 clones, approximately 82% appearing once. This CDR3 has 14 residues. The V end lost 5 bases, the J end lost 2 bases, and 13 bases lay between the germline ends. Germline CDR1 MNHEY, CDR2 SMNVEV (reference sequence). In its sample, this clone was seen once. Its cognate antigen is unknown. This receptor was obtained from a man younger than 35 in good health and CMV-seropositive. The sample consisted of PBMCs. This chain joins TRBV27 and TRBJ2-7, with D uncertain. The CDR3 nucleotides read TGTGCCAGCAGTCCGCAGGTAAACCCCTACGAGCAGTACTTC. Its translation: CASSPQVNPYEQYF.